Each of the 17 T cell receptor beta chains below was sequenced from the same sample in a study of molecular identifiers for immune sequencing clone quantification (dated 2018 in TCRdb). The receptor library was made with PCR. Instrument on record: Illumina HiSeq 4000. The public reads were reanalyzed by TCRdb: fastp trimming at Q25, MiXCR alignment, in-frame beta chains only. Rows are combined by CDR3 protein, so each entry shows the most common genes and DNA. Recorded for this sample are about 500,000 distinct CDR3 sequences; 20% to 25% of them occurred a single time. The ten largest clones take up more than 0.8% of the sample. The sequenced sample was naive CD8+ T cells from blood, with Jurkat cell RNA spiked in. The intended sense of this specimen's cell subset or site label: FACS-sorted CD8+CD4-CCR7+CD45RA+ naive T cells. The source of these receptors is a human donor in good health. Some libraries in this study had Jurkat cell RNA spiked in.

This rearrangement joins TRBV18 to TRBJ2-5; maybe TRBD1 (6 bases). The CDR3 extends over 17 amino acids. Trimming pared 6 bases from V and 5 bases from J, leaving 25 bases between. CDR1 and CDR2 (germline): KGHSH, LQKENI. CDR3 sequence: CASSEEYRVHNGETQYF. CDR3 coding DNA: TGTGCCAGCTCGGAAGAGTACAGGGTACATAACGGGGAGACCCAGTACTTC. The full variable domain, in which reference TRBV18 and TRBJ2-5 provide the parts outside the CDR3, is NAGVMQNPRHLVRRRGQEARLRCSPMKGHSHVYWYRQLPEEGLKFMVYLQKENIIDESGMPKERFSAEFPKEGPSILRIQQVVRGDSAAYFCASSEEYRVHNGETQYFGPGTRLLVL.

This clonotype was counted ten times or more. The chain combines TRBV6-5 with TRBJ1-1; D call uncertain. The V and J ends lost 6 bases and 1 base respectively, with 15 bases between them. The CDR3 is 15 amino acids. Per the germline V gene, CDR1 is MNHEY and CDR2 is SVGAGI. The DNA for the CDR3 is TGTGCCAGCAGCCCATACGACACTAGGAACACTGAAGCTTTCTTT. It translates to CASSPYDTRNTEAFF.

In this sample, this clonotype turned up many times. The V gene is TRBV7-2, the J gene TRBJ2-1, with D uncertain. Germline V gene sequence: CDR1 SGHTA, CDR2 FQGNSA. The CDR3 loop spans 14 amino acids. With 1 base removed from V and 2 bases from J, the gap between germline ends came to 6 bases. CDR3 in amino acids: CASSLVIPYNEQFF. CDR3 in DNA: TGTGCCAGCAGCTTAGTCATCCCCTACAATGAGCAGTTCTTC.

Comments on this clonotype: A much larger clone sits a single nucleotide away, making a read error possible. CDR3: CASSKVHEQYF. CDR3 DNA sequence: TGTGCCAGCAGCAAAGTCCACGAGCAGTACTTC. This chain links TRBV6-2 or TRBV6-3 with TRBJ2-7; D call uncertain. Germline-derived CDR1 and CDR2 are MNHEY and SVGEGT. Deletions cut 6 bases from V and 5 bases from J, with 8 bases between. The CDR3 has 11 amino acids.

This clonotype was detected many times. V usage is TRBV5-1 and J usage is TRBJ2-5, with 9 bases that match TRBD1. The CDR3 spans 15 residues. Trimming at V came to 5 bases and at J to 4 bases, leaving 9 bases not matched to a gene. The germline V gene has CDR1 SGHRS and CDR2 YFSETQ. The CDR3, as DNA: TGCGCCAGCAGGCCGACAGGGGGTGTGCCAGAGACCCAGTACTTC. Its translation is CASRPTGGVPETQYF.

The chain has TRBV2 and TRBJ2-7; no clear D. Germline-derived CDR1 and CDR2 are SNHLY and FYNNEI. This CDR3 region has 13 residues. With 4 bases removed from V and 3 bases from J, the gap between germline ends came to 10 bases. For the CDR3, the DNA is TGTGCCAGCAGTGGTGCCATGGGCTACGAGCAGTACTTC. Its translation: CASSGAMGYEQYF.

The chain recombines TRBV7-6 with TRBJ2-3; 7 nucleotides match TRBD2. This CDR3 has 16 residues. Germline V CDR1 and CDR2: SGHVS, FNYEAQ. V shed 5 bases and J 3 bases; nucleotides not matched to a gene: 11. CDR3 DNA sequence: TGTGCCAGCAGCCCCGCTTCGGGAGGAGGGACAGATACGCAGTATTTT. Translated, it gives CASSPASGGGTDTQYF.

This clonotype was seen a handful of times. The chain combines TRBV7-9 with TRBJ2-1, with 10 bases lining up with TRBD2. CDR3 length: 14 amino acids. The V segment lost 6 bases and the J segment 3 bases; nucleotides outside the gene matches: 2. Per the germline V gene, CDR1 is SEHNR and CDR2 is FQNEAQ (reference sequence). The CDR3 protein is CASRLAGDYNEQFF. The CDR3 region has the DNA TGTGCCAGCAGGCTAGCGGGGGACTACAATGAGCAGTTCTTC.

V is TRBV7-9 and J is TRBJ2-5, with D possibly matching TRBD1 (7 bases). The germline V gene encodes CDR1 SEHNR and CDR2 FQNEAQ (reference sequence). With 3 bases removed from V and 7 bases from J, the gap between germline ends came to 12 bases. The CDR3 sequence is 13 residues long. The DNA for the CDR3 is TGTGCCAGCAGCTTTCCAGGGGGGCCGACCCAGTACTTC. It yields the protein CASSFPGGPTQYF.

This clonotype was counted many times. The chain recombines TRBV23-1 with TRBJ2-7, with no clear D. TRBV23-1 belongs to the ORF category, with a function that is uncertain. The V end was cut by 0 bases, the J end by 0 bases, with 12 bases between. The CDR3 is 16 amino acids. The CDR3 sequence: CASSQSIGFHSYEQYF. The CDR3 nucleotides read TGCGCCAGCAGTCAATCAATTGGTTTCCACTCCTACGAGCAGTACTTC.

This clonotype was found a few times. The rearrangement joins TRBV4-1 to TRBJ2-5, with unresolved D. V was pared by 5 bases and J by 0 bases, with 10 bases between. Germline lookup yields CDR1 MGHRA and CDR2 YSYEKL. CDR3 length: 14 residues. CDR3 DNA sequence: TGCGCCAGCAGCGAGACGGTGAACCAAGAGACCCAGTACTTC. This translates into CASSETVNQETQYF.

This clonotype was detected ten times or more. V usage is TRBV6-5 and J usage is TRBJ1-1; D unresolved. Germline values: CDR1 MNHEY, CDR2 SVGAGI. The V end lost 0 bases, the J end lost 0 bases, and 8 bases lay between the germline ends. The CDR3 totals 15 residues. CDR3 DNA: TGTGCCAGCAGTTACTCTGCAGCCATGAACACTGAAGCTTTCTTT. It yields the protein CASSYSAAMNTEAFF.

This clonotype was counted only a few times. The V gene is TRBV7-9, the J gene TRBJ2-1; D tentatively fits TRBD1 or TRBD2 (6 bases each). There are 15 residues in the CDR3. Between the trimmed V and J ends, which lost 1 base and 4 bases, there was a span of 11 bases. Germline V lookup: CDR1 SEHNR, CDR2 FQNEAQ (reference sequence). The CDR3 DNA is TGTGCCAGCAGCTTAGGGGGGGCTCGGTACAATGAGCAGTTCTTC. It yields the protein CASSLGGARYNEQFF.

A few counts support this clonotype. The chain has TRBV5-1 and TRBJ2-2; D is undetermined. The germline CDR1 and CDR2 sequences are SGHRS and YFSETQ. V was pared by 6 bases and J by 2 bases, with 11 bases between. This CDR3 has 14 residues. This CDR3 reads CASNDEPNTGELFF. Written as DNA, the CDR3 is TGCGCCAGCAACGACGAACCAAACACCGGGGAGCTGTTTTTT.

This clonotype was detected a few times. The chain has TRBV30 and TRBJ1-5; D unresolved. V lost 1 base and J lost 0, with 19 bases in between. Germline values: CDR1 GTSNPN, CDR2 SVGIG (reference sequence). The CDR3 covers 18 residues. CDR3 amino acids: CAWSDREKAVYSNQPQHF. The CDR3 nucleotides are TGTGCCTGGAGTGATAGGGAGAAAGCAGTTTATAGCAATCAGCCCCAGCATTTT.

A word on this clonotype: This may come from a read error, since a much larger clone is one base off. The CDR3 nucleotides are TGCGCCAGCGGCCAAGACGGGACAGGGAAGAACACCGGGGAGCTGTTTTTT. Translated: CASGQDGTGKNTGELFF. The chain carries TRBV4-3 and TRBJ2-2; the match to TRBD1 covers 9 bases. CDR3 length: 17 residues. In germline, CDR1 is LGHNA, CDR2 YSLEER.

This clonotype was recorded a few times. The CDR3 DNA follows: TGTGCCAGCATATCCGCAGGGGAAAGGAGTCCCTACGAGCAGTACTTC. It translates to CASISAGERSPYEQYF. The V gene is TRBV28, the J gene TRBJ2-7; tentative D call: TRBD1 (6 bases). Germline V gene lookup returns CDR1 MDHEN and CDR2 SYDVKM. This CDR3 has 16 residues. Trimming took off 7 bases at V and 2 bases at J, with 21 bases between the two ends. The entire variable domain, with the rest obtained from reference TRBV28 and TRBJ2-7, is as follows: DVKVTQSSRYLVKRTGEKVFLECVQDMDHENMFWYRQDPGLGLRLIYFSYDVKMKEKGDIPEGYSVSREKKERFSLILESASTNQTSMYLCASISAGERSPYEQYFGPGTRLTVT.